This entry is about one TCR beta chain. Its antigen is currently unknown. Germline loops: CDR1 MNHEY, CDR2 SVGAGI. The V end was cut by 2 bases, the J end by 0 bases, with 11 bases between. CDR3 size: 15 residues. The method was immunoSEQ multiplex PCR; TCRdb's version includes in-frame clones alone and lacks a portion of them. The sample has some 980,000 clones, around 80% seen once. All participating donors were Caucasian adults from Nashville, Tennessee. This sample stems from a study of shared clonotypes between healthy human individuals. On the study more broadly: Donors had three CD4 naive, three CD4 memory, two CD8 naive and one CD8 memory plate apiece.

Study-wide points: All-four-donor shared clonotypes had higher generation probabilities than non-shared clonotypes did.

The chain joins TRBV6-5 to TRBJ2-7; D might be TRBD2 (6 bases). The source material was memory CD4+ T cells sorted from blood. Stated subset: CD45RA-negative fraction. The TCR was taken from a man aged 18 to 29 in good health. CDR3 nucleotide sequence: TGTGCCAGCAGTTACAACCGGGACTCCTCCTACGAGCAGTACTTC. It translates to CASSYNRDSSYEQYF.